Listed below are T cell receptor beta chains from one sample, sequenced in a study of cytomegalovirus exposure and HLA in healthy donors. Sequencing used immunoSEQ multiplex PCR; TCRdb keeps in-frame clones, though not all of them. Of 50,000 to 65,000 clones detected, approximately 71% appear once; the ten largest clones hold about 23%. Sequencing used PBMCs. The receptors come from a man aged 45-60 years in good health and CMV-seropositive. Each CDR3 is given with its conserved first and last residue. The order of the fields is J gene, V gene, CDR3 protein.

j_gene: TRBJ1-3; v_gene: TRBV6-5; CDR3aa: CASSRGGQSGNTIYF
j_gene: TRBJ2-2; v_gene: TRBV6-5; CDR3aa: CASSSGQGHAGELFF
j_gene: TRBJ2-5; v_gene: TRBV28; CDR3aa: CASTTGSETQYF
j_gene: TRBJ2-1; v_gene: TRBV6-5; CDR3aa: CASSEGASYNEQFF
j_gene: TRBJ1-2; v_gene: TRBV29-1; CDR3aa: CSVDRTGRAGYTF
j_gene: TRBJ1-2; v_gene: TRBV28; CDR3aa: CASSREGGYTF
j_gene: TRBJ2-5; v_gene: TRBV19; CDR3aa: CASSRTGTSGTQYF
j_gene: TRBJ1-2; v_gene: TRBV19; CDR3aa: CASSISPGTGVGYTF
j_gene: TRBJ1-2; v_gene: TRBV10-2; CDR3aa: CASSEGWGGGYTF
j_gene: TRBJ1-2; v_gene: TRBV7-9; CDR3aa: CASSLEGRGYGYTF